This TCR beta chain was documented in a study of cytotoxic CD8 clonotypes in ibrutinib-treated CLL. Study in general: In all, about a dozen patients were relapsed/refractory, under 16 were treatment-naive and 17 were IGHV unmutated. Mean per-sample yields comprised 255,043 productive templates and tens of thousands of productive rearrangements. Overall study results and limits: Researchers report that baseline clonality outpaced age-matched healthy donors and tracked circulating CD8+ T-cell counts.

The authors obtained roughly 2.2 micrograms of genomic DNA from cryopreserved PBMCs for TCR beta libraries. This table comes from immunoSEQ multiplex PCR, and its TCRdb copy is limited to in-frame clones, with some not included. The sample consists of about 300,000 clones, around 69% of them appearing once. This clone showed up just once. The target antigen is unknown. Sequencing used PBMCs, obtained at disease progression, from a patient treated with ibrutinib. This clonotype was obtained from a human donor with chronic lymphocytic leukemia.

This CDR3 reads CGSSRFGPYNEQFF. The CDR3 nucleotides read TGTGGGTCTAGCAGGTTTGGGCCCTACAATGAGCAGTTCTTC. The chain is built from TRBV6-6 and TRBJ2-1; the D gene is possibly TRBD2 (5 bases). This CDR3 spans 14 amino acids. Germline V gene lookup returns CDR1 MNHNY and CDR2 SVGAGI (reference sequence).